The source of this T cell receptor (beta chain) is a study of blood T cell repertoires in COVID-19. Study-wide context: Spain, Italy and the United States supplied samples that represented acute and convalescent COVID-19. T cells, B-cell-depleted T cells, or PBMCs provided the cDNA or gDNA that served as material.

The CDR3 spans 14 residues. Germline CDR1 is SGHTA and CDR2 is FQGNSA. Trimming shortened V by 3 bases and J by 0 bases, and 7 bases separated the two germline ends. Per the original data handling: Amplified reference gene primers provided the basis for estimating nucleated cell counts. Clones were sequenced by immunoSEQ multiplex PCR, and TCRdb holds only the in-frame ones, with some missing. That table furnishes V, J and clone size, whereas the DNA furnished D and trimming. Here the sample spans around 340,000 clones, 83% being singletons. The origin of this receptor is a man aged 25-45 years with active or convalescent COVID-19. Sequencing input: peripheral blood. V and J are TRBV7-2 and TRBJ2-3; D unresolved. The CDR3 protein is CASSFGPSTDTQYF. The CDR3 DNA sequence: TGTGCCAGCAGCTTCGGTCCTAGCACAGATACGCAGTATTTT.